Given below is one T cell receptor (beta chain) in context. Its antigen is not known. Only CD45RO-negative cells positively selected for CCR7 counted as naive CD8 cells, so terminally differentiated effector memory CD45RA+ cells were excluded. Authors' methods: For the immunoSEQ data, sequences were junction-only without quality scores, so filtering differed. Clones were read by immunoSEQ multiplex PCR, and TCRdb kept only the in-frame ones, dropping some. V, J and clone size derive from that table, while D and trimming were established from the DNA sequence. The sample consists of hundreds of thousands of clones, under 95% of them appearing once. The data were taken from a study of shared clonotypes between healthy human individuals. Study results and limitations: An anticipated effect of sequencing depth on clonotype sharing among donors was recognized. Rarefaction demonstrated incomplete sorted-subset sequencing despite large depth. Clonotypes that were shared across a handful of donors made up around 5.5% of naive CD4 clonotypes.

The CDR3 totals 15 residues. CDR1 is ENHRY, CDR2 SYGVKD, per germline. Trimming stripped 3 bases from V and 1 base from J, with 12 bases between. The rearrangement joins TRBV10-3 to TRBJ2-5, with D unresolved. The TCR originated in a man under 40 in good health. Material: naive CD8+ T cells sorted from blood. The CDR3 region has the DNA TGTGCCATCAGTGATACCACCAAGATCCAAGAGACCCAGTACTTC. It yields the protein CAISDTTKIQETQYF.